The source of this T cell receptor (beta chain) is a study of blood T cells in healthy people across ages. Across the whole study: Researchers report that template switching captured about one barcoded beta molecule per two T cells. Overall study findings and caveats: Estimates based on one million T cells were treated as lower bounds.

A remark on this clonotype: Its antigen is unknown.

Then a second PCR, running about 6 to 12 cycles, was carried out with a sample-barcoded 5' primer and a J-beta primer mix. Every sample gave at least 2.5 million paired-end reads containing CDR3. One entry per CDR3 protein results from TCRdb running MiXCR on the 5' RACE reads. The sample has roughly 720,000 distinct CDR3 sequences; less than 70% are singletons. The CDR3 has 18 amino acids. The V and J ends lost 1 base and 1 base respectively, with 23 bases between them. The V gene's germline CDR1 is DFQATT and CDR2 SNEGSKA (reference sequence). Each sample provided at least 5 micrograms of extracted total RNA.

The specimen sequenced was blood. This chain connects TRBV20-1 to TRBJ2-7, with D perhaps given as TRBD1 or TRBD2 (5 bases each). The receptor was derived from an elderly man in good health. The CDR3 loop is CSARGPVLGRADSYEQYF. The CDR3 DNA reads TGCAGTGCTAGAGGCCCAGTCTTGGGACGAGCCGATTCCTACGAGCAGTACTTC.